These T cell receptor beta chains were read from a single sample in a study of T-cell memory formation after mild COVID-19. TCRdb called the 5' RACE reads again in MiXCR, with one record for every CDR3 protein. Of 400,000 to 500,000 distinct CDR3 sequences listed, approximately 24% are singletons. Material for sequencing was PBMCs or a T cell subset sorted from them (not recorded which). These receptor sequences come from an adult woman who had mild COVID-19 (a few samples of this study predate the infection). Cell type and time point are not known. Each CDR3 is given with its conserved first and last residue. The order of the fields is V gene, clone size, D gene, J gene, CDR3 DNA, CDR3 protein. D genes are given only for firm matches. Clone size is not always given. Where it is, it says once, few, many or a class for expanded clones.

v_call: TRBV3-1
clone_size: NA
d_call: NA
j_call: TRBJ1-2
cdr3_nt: TGTGCCAGCAGCCTCCTGTATGGCTACACCTTC
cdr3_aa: CASSLLYGYTF

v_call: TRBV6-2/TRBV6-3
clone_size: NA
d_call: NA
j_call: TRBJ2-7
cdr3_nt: TGTGCCAGCAGGGGTAGTACTCAACGAGAGCAGTACTTC
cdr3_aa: CASRGSTQREQYF

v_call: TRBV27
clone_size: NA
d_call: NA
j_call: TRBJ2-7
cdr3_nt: TGTGCCAGCAGTTTTCAGGACGGAGCATACTACGAGCAGTACTTC
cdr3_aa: CASSFQDGAYYEQYF

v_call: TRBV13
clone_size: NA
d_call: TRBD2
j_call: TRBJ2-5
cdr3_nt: TGTGCCAGCAGCCAGAGAATTGGGACTAGCGTTGAGACCCAGTACTTC
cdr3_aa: CASSQRIGTSVETQYF

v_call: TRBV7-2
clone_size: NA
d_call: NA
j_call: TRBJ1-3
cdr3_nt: TGTGCCAGCAGCTACCGGGCGACAGCCGCTATCTCTGGAAACACCATATATTTT
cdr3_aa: CASSYRATAAISGNTIYF

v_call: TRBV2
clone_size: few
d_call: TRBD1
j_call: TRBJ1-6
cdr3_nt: TGTGCCAGCAGTGCGGACCTTGGACAGGGGAGTTCACCCCTCCACTTT
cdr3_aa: CASSADLGQGSSPLHF

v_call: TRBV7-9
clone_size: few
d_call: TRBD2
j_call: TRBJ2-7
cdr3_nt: TGTGCCAGCAGCCCGAGGACTAGCGGCGTCTCCTACGAGCAGTACTTC
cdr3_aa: CASSPRTSGVSYEQYF

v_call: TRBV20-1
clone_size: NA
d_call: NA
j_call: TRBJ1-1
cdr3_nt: TGCAGTGGTGGGAGGGATAGGAACACTGAAGCTTTCTTT
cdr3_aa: CSGGRDRNTEAFF

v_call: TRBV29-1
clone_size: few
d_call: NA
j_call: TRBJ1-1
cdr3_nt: TGCAGCGTTGTGGTCGCGGAGACTGAAGCTTTCTTT
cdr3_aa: CSVVVAETEAFF

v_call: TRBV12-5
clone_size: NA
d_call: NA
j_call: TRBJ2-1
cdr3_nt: TGTGCTAGTGGTTTGAACGGTGACTATGAGCAGTTCTTC
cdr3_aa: CASGLNGDYEQFF

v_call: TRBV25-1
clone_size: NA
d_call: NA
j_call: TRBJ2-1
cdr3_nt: TGTGCCAGCAGCAGGGACTCGTACAGTGAGCAGTTCTTC
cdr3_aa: CASSRDSYSEQFF

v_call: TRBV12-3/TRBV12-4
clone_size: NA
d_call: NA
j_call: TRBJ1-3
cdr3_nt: TGTGCCACCCGGGCCAGTCGGGACGGAAACACCATATATTTT
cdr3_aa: CATRASRDGNTIYF

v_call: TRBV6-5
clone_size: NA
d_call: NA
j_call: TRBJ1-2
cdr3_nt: TGTGCCAGCAGCGTTACCGGGACCTCATTCACCTTC
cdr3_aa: CASSVTGTSFTF

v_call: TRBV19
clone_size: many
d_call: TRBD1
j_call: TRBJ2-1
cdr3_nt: TGTGCCAGTAGTACGACAGGGTTCCATGAGCAGTTCTTC
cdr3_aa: CASSTTGFHEQFF

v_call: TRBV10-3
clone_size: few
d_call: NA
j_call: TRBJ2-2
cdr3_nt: TGTGCCATCAGTGAGGGGAGACTTGACGGGGAGCTGTTTTTT
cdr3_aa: CAISEGRLDGELFF

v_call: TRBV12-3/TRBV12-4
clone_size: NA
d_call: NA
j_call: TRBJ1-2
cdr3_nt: TGTGCCAGCAGTACAGAAAACTATGGCTACACCTTC
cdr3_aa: CASSTENYGYTF

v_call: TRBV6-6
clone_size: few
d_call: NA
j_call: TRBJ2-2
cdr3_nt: TGTGCCAGCAGTTACGGCCGGCGTTCCGGGGCCGACGCCGGGGAGCTGTTTTTT
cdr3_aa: CASSYGRRSGADAGELFF

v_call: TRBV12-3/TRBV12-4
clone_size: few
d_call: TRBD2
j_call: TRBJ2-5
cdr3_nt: TGTGCCAGCAGTCATACTAGCGCGGAATGGCAAGAGACCCAGTACTTC
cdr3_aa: CASSHTSAEWQETQYF

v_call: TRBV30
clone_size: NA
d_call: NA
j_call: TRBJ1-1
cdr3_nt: TGTGCCTGGAGTGTAGCAAGCTACCGGGACACACACACTGAAGCTTTCTTT
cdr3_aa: CAWSVASYRDTHTEAFF

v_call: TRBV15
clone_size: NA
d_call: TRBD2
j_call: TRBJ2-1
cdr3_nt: TGTGCCACCAGCAGAGATAAAATGGGCGGGGGGCTAGAAGAGCAGTTCTTC
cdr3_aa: CATSRDKMGGGLEEQFF

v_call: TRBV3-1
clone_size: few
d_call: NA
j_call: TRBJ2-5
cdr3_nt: TGTGCCAGCAGCCACCGGGGTGGTGAGACCCAGTACTTC
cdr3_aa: CASSHRGGETQYF

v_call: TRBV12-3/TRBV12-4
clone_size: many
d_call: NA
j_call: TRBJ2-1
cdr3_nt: TGTGCCAGCAGGTCTCTCCTGGGAGGCTCCTACAATGAGCAGTTCTTC
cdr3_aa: CASRSLLGGSYNEQFF